Below are 29 T cell receptor beta chains sequenced from a single sample in a study of blood T cell repertoires in COVID-19. Generated by immunoSEQ multiplex PCR, the TCRdb table keeps only in-frame clones and is missing some. The table lists about 250,000 clones, roughly 82% of them singletons. Source material: peripheral blood. The receptors derive from a woman of 80 years or more with active or convalescent COVID-19.

The rearrangement links TRBV5-4 to TRBJ2-5; possibly TRBD2 for D (6 bases). This CDR3 comprises 15 residues. The germline gives CDR1 SGHNT, CDR2 YYREEE (reference sequence). V was cut by 4 bases and J by 4 bases, with 17 bases left in between. The DNA for the CDR3 is TGTGCCAGCAGCCTAGGGACTCTCGGGGGAGAGACCCAGTACTTC. Amino acids: CASSLGTLGGETQYF.

The rearrangement links TRBV7-9 to TRBJ1-4, with 10 bases identical to TRBD1. The CDR3 loop spans 16 amino acids. V trimming: 5 bases; J trimming: 0 bases; junction bases outside the gene matches: 3. The germline V gene has CDR1 SEHNR and CDR2 FQNEAQ (reference sequence). As DNA, the CDR3 is TGTGCCAGCAGCCCGGGACAGGGGACAACTAATGAAAAACTGTTTTTT. Its translation is CASSPGQGTTNEKLFF.

The CDR3 protein is CASNNRGQGTRGDPYF. In DNA, the CDR3 is TGTGCCAGCAACAACAGGGGGCAGGGGACTAGAGGGGATCCGTACTTC. The gene calls are TRBV6-6 and TRBJ2-7; D is possibly TRBD1 (9 bases). The CDR3 extends over 16 amino acids. V lost 7 bases, J lost 12 bases, and 31 bases lay in between. Germline-derived CDR1 and CDR2 are MNHNY and SVGAGI (reference sequence).

In nucleotides, the CDR3 is TGTGCCAGCAGTGAGTGGGACAGGAGGGGTGGCTACACCTTC. Translated, it gives CASSEWDRRGGYTF. V and J are TRBV6-1 and TRBJ1-2, with 8 bases matching TRBD1. CDR1 MNHNS and CDR2 SASEGT come from the germline V gene. The CDR3 length is 14 residues. V was clipped by 3 bases and J by 7 bases; unmatched bases: 7.

Points on this clone: At the DNA level, this CDR3 is encoded by other sequences in the same sample as well. The genes are TRBV28 and TRBJ1-5; 8 bases match TRBD1. Losses at the gene ends were 5 bases for V and 4 bases for J; bases not matched to a gene: 7. Germline-derived CDR1 and CDR2 are MDHEN and SYDVKM. This CDR3 is 15 amino acids long. For the CDR3, the DNA is TGTGCCAGCAGTAGCGGACAGGGAAATAATCAGCCCCAGCATTTT. Its protein is CASSSGQGNNQPQHF.

CDR3 region: CASSQDGQGRGGYTF. Written as DNA, the CDR3 is TGTGCCAGCAGCCAAGACGGACAGGGTCGAGGGGGCTACACCTTC. This rearrangement joins TRBV2 to TRBJ1-2; 8 bases align to TRBD1. CDR1 and CDR2 from the germline V gene are SNHLY and FYNNEI. The CDR3 covers 15 residues. The V and J ends lost 6 bases and 8 bases, in that order; junction bases with no gene match: 14. Looking up the rest from reference TRBV2 and TRBJ1-2 gives the full variable domain: EPEVTQTPSHQVTQMGQEVILRCVPISNHLYFYWYRQILGQKVEFLVSFYNNEISEKSEIFDDQFSVERPDGSNFTLKIRSTKLEDSAMYFCASSQDGQGRGGYTFGSGTRLTVV.

The chain joins TRBV25-1 to TRBJ1-4; no firm D call. The germline V and J ends were trimmed by 3 bases and 0 bases, with 8 bases remaining between them. The germline V gene encodes CDR1 MGHDK and CDR2 SYGVNS. There are 15 residues in the CDR3. CDR3 protein: CASSDSGATNEKLFF. Here the CDR3 DNA reads TGTGCCAGCAGTGATTCGGGAGCAACTAATGAAAAACTGTTTTTT.

The chain employs TRBV19 and TRBJ1-2; 7 positions match TRBD1. The germline gives CDR1 LNHDA, CDR2 SQIVND (reference sequence). The CDR3 runs to 13 residues. Trimming removed 5 bases from V and 4 bases from J; junction bases left unmatched: 4. CDR3: CASSDTGVYGYTF. CDR3 in DNA: TGTGCCAGTAGTGACACAGGGGTCTATGGCTACACCTTC.

The chain is built from TRBV2 and TRBJ2-1, with TRBD1 identical over 12 bases. CDR1 SNHLY and CDR2 FYNNEI come from the germline V gene. The CDR3 runs 15 residues. V trimming: 7 bases; J trimming: 7 bases; junction bases outside the gene matches: 8. CDR3 nucleotides: TGTGCCAGCAACCCGGGACAGGGGGCGATGAATGAGCAGTTCTTC. Its protein product is CASNPGQGAMNEQFF.

This sequence joins TRBV19 and TRBJ1-2; 9 positions match TRBD1. Germline CDR1 reads LNHDA; CDR2 reads SQIVND (reference sequence). The CDR3 has 15 residues. Trimming took 4 bases from V and 0 from J; bases not matched to a gene: 3. The CDR3 DNA sequence: TGTGCCAGTAGTAGCCGGGACAGGGCTAACTATGGCTACACCTTC. Its protein is CASSSRDRANYGYTF.

The CDR3 bases are TGTGCCAGCAGCTCGGGGGGAGCGGGAGAGACCCAGTACTTC. Protein sequence: CASSSGGAGETQYF. The chain combines TRBV6-5 with TRBJ2-5, with 7 bases identical to TRBD2. CDR3 length equals 14 residues. The ends lost 6 bases at V and 4 bases at J; junction bases unmatched: 8. Germline V gene sequence: CDR1 MNHEY, CDR2 SVGAGI.

The chain joins TRBV10-3 to TRBJ1-2; 8 bases map to TRBD1. In germline, CDR1 is ENHRY, CDR2 SYGVKD. This CDR3 has 14 amino acids. J was trimmed by 6 bases and V by 2 bases; bases with no gene match: 5. CDR3 coding DNA: TGTGCCATCAGTGAGACGACAGGGGCGGATGGCTACACCTTC. It translates to CAISETTGADGYTF.

The chain recombines TRBV7-9 with TRBJ1-3, with D possibly being TRBD1 (6 bases). CDR3 length: 16 amino acids. Per the germline V gene, CDR1 is SEHNR and CDR2 is FQNEAQ (reference sequence). V lost 1 base, J lost 4 bases, and 14 bases lay in between. The CDR3 DNA reads TGTGCCAGCAGCTTAGGCTTGGGGGCGCCGGGAAACACCATATATTTT. It translates to CASSLGLGAPGNTIYF.

V usage is TRBV7-6 and J usage is TRBJ2-1; D possibly corresponds to TRBD2 (5 bases). There are 15 residues in the CDR3. Germline assignment: CDR1 SGHVS and CDR2 FNYEAQ. Trimming pared 4 bases from V and 4 bases from J, leaving 14 bases between. CDR3 protein: CASSSAGQLYNEQFF. CDR3 nucleotide sequence: TGTGCCAGCAGCTCGGCGGGCCAGTTATACAATGAGCAGTTCTTC.

This chain joins TRBV29-1 and TRBJ1-1; TRBD1 aligns across 7 bases. Germline loops: CDR1 SQVTM, CDR2 ANQGSEA. V lost 7 bases and J lost 3; bases outside the gene matches: 8. CDR3 size: 13 residues. CDR3 in amino acids: CSAQGSGDTEAFF. CDR3 DNA: TGCAGCGCACAGGGGTCTGGGGACACTGAAGCTTTCTTT.

The chain carries TRBV18 and TRBJ1-5; 8 nucleotides align to TRBD1. The ends lost 2 bases at V and 9 bases at J; junction bases unmatched: 6. This CDR3 spans 14 amino acids. Germline values: CDR1 KGHSH, CDR2 LQKENI. The DNA for the CDR3 is TGTGCCAGCTCACCAGCGGACAGGGTGCCGCCCCAGCATTTT. Amino acid sequence: CASSPADRVPPQHF.

This chain links TRBV7-8 with TRBJ1-2, with D possibly TRBD1 on 6 matching bases. The CDR3 covers 13 residues. Germline loops: CDR1 SGHVS, CDR2 FQNEAQ. V lost 4 bases, J lost 4 bases, and 10 bases lay in between. The CDR3 spells CASSSDRTYGYTF. In DNA form, the CDR3 reads TGTGCCAGCAGCTCAGACAGGACCTATGGCTACACCTTC.

The chain is built from TRBV3-1 (or the pseudogene TRBV3-2) and TRBJ1-2, with TRBD1 matching 7 bases. V lost 6 bases, J lost 3 bases, and 10 bases stayed unmatched. The CDR3 is 15 residues long. CDR1 and CDR2 from the germline V gene are LGHDT and YNNKEL (reference sequence). In nucleotides, the CDR3 is TGTGCCAGCAGTCGTACCTCGGGACAGCACTATGGCTACACCTTC. Its protein product is CASSRTSGQHYGYTF.

V gene TRBV28 combines with J gene TRBJ1-5, with D possibly matching TRBD1 (6 bases). Germline CDR1 MDHEN, CDR2 SYDVKM. V was cut by 5 bases and J by 0 bases, with 11 bases left in between. There are 15 residues in the CDR3. The CDR3 DNA follows: TGTGCCAGCAGTCCTCCGGGACATAGCAATCAGCCCCAGCATTTT. This encodes CASSPPGHSNQPQHF.

V usage is TRBV7-9 and J usage is TRBJ2-7, with a weak D call TRBD2 (6 bases). The CDR3 covers 14 residues. Germline CDR1 SEHNR, CDR2 FQNEAQ (reference sequence). V dropped 3 bases and J dropped 2 bases, with 11 bases sitting between them. In DNA form, the CDR3 reads TGTGCCAGCAGCTTTGGAGGGGCGGCCTACGAGCAGTACTTC. The encoded protein is CASSFGGAAYEQYF.

The rearrangement links TRBV6-6 to TRBJ2-2; 7 bases map to TRBD1. V was pared by 6 bases and J by 5 bases, with 6 bases of the junction left unmatched. CDR1 is MNHNY and CDR2 is SVGAGI in the germline V gene (reference sequence). This CDR3 comprises 14 residues. The CDR3 DNA follows: TGTGCCAGCAGCCACAGGGGAGAGACCGGGGAGCTGTTTTTT. This sequence encodes CASSHRGETGELFF.

This clone was seen a few times. J is TRBJ2-1 and V is TRBV4-1, with 12 nucleotides matching TRBD1. V was clipped by 0 bases and J by 4 bases; unmatched bases: 4. Germline V gene data show CDR1 as MGHRA and CDR2 as YSYEKL. The CDR3 totals 17 residues. The chain's CDR3 is CASSQDGTGGYYNEQFF. The CDR3 DNA reads TGCGCCAGCAGCCAAGATGGGACAGGGGGCTATTACAATGAGCAGTTCTTC.

The chain links TRBV28 to TRBJ2-7, with 7 bases that match TRBD2. The CDR3 runs 15 residues. Germline CDR1 MDHEN, CDR2 SYDVKM. The junction had 15 bases not matched to a gene; V was cut back by 9 bases and J by 4 bases. The CDR3 bases are TGTGCCAGTGGGGGTCGGGACTATGGGGCGTACGAGCAGTACTTC. Translating gives CASGGRDYGAYEQYF.

J is TRBJ1-6 and V is TRBV2; D unresolved. There are 13 residues in the CDR3. CDR1 SNHLY and CDR2 FYNNEI come from the germline V gene. V lost 5 bases and J 9 bases, leaving 11 bases between the germline ends. The CDR3 coding sequence is TGTGCCAGCAGTACAGAGTCCCCTTCACCCCTCCACTTT. Its translation is CASSTESPSPLHF.

The rearrangement links TRBV5-6 to TRBJ1-2; 9 bases align to TRBD1. The V and J ends lost 2 bases and 4 bases, in that order; junction bases with no gene match: 3. CDR1 SGHDT and CDR2 YYEEEE come from the germline V gene. The CDR3 extends over 14 amino acids. DNA of the CDR3: TGTGCCAGCAGCTTACCGACAGGGGGCTATGGCTACACCTTC. This sequence encodes CASSLPTGGYGYTF.

For this clone: A junction boundary mismatches the germline segment, possibly from a read error. This chain connects TRBV19 to TRBJ1-2; D is perhaps TRBD1 (5 bases). Germline assignment: CDR1 LNHDA and CDR2 SQIVND (reference sequence). The CDR3 runs to 15 residues. The CDR3 protein is CASSIWPGGHLQGHF. DNA of the CDR3: TGTGCCAGTAGTATATGGCCTGGCGGACACCTCCAAGGCCACTTC.

This chain uses TRBV18 with TRBJ2-7; D is ambiguous. The CDR3 spans 13 residues. Germline CDR1 is KGHSH and CDR2 is LQKENI. The V end lost 2 bases, the J end lost 5 bases, and 10 bases lay between the germline ends. This chain's CDR3 is CASSPFMFDEQYF. The CDR3 nucleotides are TGTGCCAGCTCACCATTTATGTTTGACGAGCAGTACTTC.

This clone was counted a few times. The gene calls are TRBV2 and TRBJ1-5; D unresolved. The CDR3 has 13 amino acids. The V gene's germline CDR1 is SNHLY and CDR2 FYNNEI. The ends were cut back, 3 bases at V and 7 bases at J, with 10 bases in the middle. In DNA, the CDR3 is TGTGCCAGCAGTGAGTCTATAGTCCAGCCCCAGCATTTT. Its protein product is CASSESIVQPQHF.

The chain has TRBV7-8 and TRBJ2-1, with D possibly matching TRBD2 (6 bases). V gave up 2 bases and J gave up 7 bases, with 30 bases separating them. Germline V CDR1 and CDR2: SGHVS, FQNEAQ. CDR3 length equals 20 residues. In DNA form, the CDR3 reads TGTGCCAGCAGCTTACTACTTTGGCAGGAGACCGGGACTTACCGTAATGAGCAGTTCTTC. This codes for CASSLLLWQETGTYRNEQFF.